The clone carrying this T cell receptor (beta chain) occurred a few times. The antigen remains unidentified. Single viable CD3+CD4+CD8-CD45RO+ cells were sorted as the memory CD4+ T cells. Serostatus was set by detecting CMV pp150, pp28, p38, p52 IgG. Germline V gene data show CDR1 as SGHAT and CDR2 as FQNNGV. Trimming stripped 5 bases from V and 2 bases from J, with 25 bases between. CDR3 length equals 18 residues. This sample stems from a study of memory CD4+ T cells and cytomegalovirus serostatus. Overall study context: This sample comes from healthy Belgian adults, under 10 CMV seropositive, 24 seronegative.

Assay used: immunoSEQ multiplex PCR; TCRdb lists only in-frame clones, some missing. The sample carries 85,000 to 100,000 clones, about four fifths recorded once. Broader study findings: Repertoires predicted CMV serostatus with median bootstrapped AUC of about 0.95.

The receptor was isolated from an adult in good health and CMV-seropositive. Sequenced: memory CD4+ T cells from blood. The chain joins TRBV11-2 to TRBJ2-7, with D tentatively TRBD1 or TRBD2 (5 bases each). CDR3 sequence: CASSPIGRGRGNPYEQYF. The DNA of the CDR3 is TGTGCCAGCAGCCCCATCGGAAGGGGTCGGGGAAATCCCTACGAGCAGTACTTC.